This T cell receptor beta chain derives from a study of shared clonotypes between healthy human individuals. The study's findings and limits: An effect of sequencing depth on clonotype sharing among donors was expected. Since donors were few, the genetic and exposure-history diversity represented was limited.

As concerns this clone: Its antigen is not known.

Generated by immunoSEQ multiplex PCR, the TCRdb table keeps only in-frame clones and is missing some. The sample lists around 2,000,000 clones, around 96% seen once, with 0.95% to 1.5% in the top ten. The naive CD8 fraction comprised CD45RO-negative cells positively selected for CCR7 and excluded terminally differentiated effector memory CD45RA+ cells. Donors, healthy HIV-negative adults, lacked recent acute infections or vaccinations. Sequencing was done on a sample of naive CD8+ T cells sorted from blood. The clonotype was recovered from a man younger than 35 in good health.

The CDR3 spells CASNTGGEPYNEQFF. The CDR3 DNA reads as TGTGCCAGCAACACCGGAGGGGAGCCCTACAATGAGCAGTTCTTC. V gene TRBV5-6 combines with J gene TRBJ2-1; TRBD2 might be the D (6 bases). Trimming removed 6 bases from V and 2 bases from J, with 15 bases in between. Germline lookup yields CDR1 SGHDT and CDR2 YYEEEE. CDR3 length: 15 residues. Full variable domain (rest looked up from reference TRBV5-6 and TRBJ2-1): DAGVTQSPTHLIKTRGQQVTLRCSPKSGHDTVSWYQQALGQGPQFIFQYYEEEERQRGNFPDRFSGHQFPNYSSELNVNALLLGDSALYLCASNTGGEPYNEQFFGPGTRLTVL.